The entry below describes one T cell receptor (beta chain). The antigen remains undetermined. The data were taken from a study of CD8+ T cells in alopecia areata. Regarding the study as a whole: Relative to normal scalp, lesional scalp, especially alopecia totalis/universalis, showed higher clonality. Scalp clonality decreased significantly with tofacitinib, and so did expanded CD8+ clones among the top 100. Clarity of TCR sharing across patients fell short of that in mice, possibly HLA-related. The study found that many expanded lesional clones persisted in scalp and blood during tofacitinib.

Reverse transcribed after extraction, RNA yielded cDNA as the sequencing template. Data came from immunoSEQ multiplex PCR; TCRdb stores just in-frame clones and leaves some out. Altogether about 140,000 clones are present, 45% to 60% being singletons, with the ten largest covering about a sixth. The treatment denotes: oral pan-JAK inhibitor, 5-10 mg twice daily. Germline V CDR1 and CDR2: SEHNR, FQNEAQ (reference sequence). J gave up 2 bases and V 2 bases, and 7 bases lay outside the gene matches. CDR3 length: 17 residues. The sequences come from CD8+ T cells sorted from blood, collected at week 4, from a patient treated with tofacitinib. The clonotype was recovered from a human donor with alopecia areata. The J gene is TRBJ2-1, the V gene TRBV7-9, with 9 nucleotides matching TRBD2. The CDR3 nucleotides read TGTGCCAGCAGCTTAATTGGTAGCGGGGGAGCCTACAATGAGCAGTTCTTC. Translating gives CASSLIGSGGAYNEQFF.